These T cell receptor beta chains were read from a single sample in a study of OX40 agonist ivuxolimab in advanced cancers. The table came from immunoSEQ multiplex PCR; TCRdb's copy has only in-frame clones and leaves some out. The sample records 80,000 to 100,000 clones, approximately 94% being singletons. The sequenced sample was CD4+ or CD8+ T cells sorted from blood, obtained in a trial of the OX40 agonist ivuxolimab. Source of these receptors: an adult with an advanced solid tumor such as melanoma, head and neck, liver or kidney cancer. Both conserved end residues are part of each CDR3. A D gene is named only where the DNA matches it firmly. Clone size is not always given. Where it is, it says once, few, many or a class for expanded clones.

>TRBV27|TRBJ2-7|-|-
CASSLVAPNHRYEQYF
TGTGCCAGCAGTTTAGTTGCCCCGAACCACCGCTACGAGCAGTACTTC
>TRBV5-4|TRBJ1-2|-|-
CASSPLGTSTGYTF
TGTGCCAGCAGCCCCCTCGGGACAAGTACGGGCTACACCTTC
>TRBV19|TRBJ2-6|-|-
CASSLQGSGANVLTF
TGTGCCAGTAGTCTGCAGGGCTCTGGGGCCAACGTCCTGACTTTC
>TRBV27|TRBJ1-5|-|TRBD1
CATSPGQRNQPQHF
TGTGCCACCTCACCGGGACAGAGGAATCAGCCCCAGCATTTT
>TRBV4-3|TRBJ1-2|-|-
CASSQRPWGGYGYTF
TGCGCCAGCAGCCAACGGCCGTGGGGGGGCTATGGCTACACCTTC
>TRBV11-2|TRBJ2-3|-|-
CASSWKGDTQYF
TGTGCCAGCAGCTGGAAGGGGGATACGCAGTATTTT
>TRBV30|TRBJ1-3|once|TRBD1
CASRDRGLGNTIYF
TGTGCCTCCCGGGACAGGGGACTTGGAAACACCATATATTTT
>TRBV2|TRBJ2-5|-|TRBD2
CASSERLTLGLAGVGETQYF
TGTGCCAGCAGTGAAAGGCTGACCTTGGGACTAGCGGGAGTGGGGGAGACCCAGTACTTC
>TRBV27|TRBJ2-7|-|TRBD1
CAAGQGAYYEQYF
TGTGCCGCCGGACAGGGGGCCTACTACGAGCAGTACTTC
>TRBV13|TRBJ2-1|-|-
CASSLGDFYNEQFF
TGTGCCAGCAGCTTGGGGGACTTCTACAATGAGCAGTTCTTC
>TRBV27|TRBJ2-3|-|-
CASSSTDTQYF
TGTGCCAGCAGTTCTACAGATACGCAGTATTTT
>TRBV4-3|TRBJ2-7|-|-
CASSQEGHRSYEQYF
TGCGCCAGCAGCCAAGAGGGCCACCGTTCCTACGAGCAGTACTTC
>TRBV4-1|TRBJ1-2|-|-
CASSQGEGGYGYTF
TGCGCCAGCAGCCAAGGAGAGGGGGGCTATGGCTACACCTTC
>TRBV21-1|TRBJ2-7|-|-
CASSKQGDNSYEQYF
TGTGCCAGCAGCAAACAGGGAGACAACTCCTACGAGCAGTACTTC
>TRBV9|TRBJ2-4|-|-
CASSTSGLAKNIQYF
TGTGCCAGCAGCACTTCTGGGCTAGCCAAAAACATTCAGTACTTC
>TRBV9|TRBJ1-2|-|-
CASSAFLGGPYGYTF
TGTGCCAGCAGCGCCTTTCTCGGGGGGCCTTATGGCTACACCTTC